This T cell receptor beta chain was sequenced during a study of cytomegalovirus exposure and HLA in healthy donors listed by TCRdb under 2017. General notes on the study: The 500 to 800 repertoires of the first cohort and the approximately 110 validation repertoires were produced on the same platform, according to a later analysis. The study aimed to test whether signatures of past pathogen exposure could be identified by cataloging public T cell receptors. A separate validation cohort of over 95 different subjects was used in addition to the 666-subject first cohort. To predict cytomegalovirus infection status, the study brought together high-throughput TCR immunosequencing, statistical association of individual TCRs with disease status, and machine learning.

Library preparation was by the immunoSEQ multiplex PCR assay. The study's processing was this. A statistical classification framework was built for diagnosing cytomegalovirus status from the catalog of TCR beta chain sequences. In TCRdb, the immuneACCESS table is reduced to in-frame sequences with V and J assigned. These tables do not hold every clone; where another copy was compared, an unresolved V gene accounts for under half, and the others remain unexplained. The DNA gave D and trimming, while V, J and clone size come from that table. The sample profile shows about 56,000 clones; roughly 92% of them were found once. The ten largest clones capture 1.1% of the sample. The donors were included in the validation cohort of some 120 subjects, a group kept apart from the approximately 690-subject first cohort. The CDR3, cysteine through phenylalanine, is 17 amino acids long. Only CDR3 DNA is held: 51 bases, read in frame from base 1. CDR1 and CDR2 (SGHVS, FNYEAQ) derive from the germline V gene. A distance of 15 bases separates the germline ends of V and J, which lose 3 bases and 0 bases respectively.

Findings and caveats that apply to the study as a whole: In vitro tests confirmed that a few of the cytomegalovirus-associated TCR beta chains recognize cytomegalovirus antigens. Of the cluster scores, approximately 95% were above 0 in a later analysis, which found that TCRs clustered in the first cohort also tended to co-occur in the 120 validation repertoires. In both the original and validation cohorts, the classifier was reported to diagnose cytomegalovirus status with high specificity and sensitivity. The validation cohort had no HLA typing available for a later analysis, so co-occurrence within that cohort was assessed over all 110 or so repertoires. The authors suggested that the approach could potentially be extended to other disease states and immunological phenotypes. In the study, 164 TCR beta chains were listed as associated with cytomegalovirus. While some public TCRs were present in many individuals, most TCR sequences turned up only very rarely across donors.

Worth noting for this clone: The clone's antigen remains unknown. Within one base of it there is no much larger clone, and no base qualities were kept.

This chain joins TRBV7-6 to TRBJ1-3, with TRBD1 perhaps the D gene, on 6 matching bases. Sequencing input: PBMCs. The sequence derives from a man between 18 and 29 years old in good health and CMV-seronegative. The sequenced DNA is TGTGCCAGCAGCTTTCCGGACAGCACCCCCTCTGGAAACACCATATATTTT. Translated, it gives CASSFPDSTPSGNTIYF.